This T cell receptor beta chain came from a study of T cell responses to AZD1222 COVID-19 vaccine. Study findings and constraints: As reported, nearly half of all spike-specific TCRs target variant regions that are unmutated. Just 6 or 7 AZD1222 recipients were seropositive at baseline. Clonal diversity was possibly underestimated; the donors were predominantly white British and more often female. Without day 14 samples, only post-peak T cell repertoires were studied.

TCRdb keeps only in-frame clones here, not all; method: immunoSEQ multiplex PCR. Of more than 85,000 clones in the sample, nearly 90% were seen once. As concerns this clone: Its antigen remains unknown.

V gave up 3 bases and J gave up 6 bases, with 12 bases separating them. The CDR3 length is 13 residues. The V gene's germline CDR1 is MNHEY and CDR2 SMNVEV (reference sequence). The J gene is TRBJ2-7, the V gene TRBV27, with D maybe TRBD2 (5 bases). Sequenced material: peripheral blood, taken 28 days after the second AZD1222 dose. This receptor was obtained from an adult who received the AZD1222 COVID-19 vaccine. CDR3 coding DNA: TGTGCCAGCAGTTTCACGGCGGGCCTCGAGCAGTACTTC. This gives the protein CASSFTAGLEQYF.